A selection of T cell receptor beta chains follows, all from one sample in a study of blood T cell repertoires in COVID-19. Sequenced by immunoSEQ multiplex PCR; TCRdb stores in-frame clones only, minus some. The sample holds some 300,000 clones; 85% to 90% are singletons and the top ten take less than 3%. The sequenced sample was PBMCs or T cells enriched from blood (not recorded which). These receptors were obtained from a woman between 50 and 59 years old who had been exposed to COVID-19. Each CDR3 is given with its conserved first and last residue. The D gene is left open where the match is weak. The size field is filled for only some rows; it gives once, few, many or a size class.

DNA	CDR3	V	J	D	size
TGTGCCAGCAGTTTTCACCAGTACAATGAGCAGTTCTTC	CASSFHQYNEQFF	TRBV27	TRBJ2-1	NA	NA
TGTGCCAGCAGCCGGACAGGGGAAGCTGGCTACACCTTC	CASSRTGEAGYTF	TRBV11-2	TRBJ1-2	TRBD1	NA
TGTGCCAGCAGCCACGGACAGAAACTAGGCGTCGACGAGCAGTACTTC	CASSHGQKLGVDEQYF	TRBV3-1/TRBV3-2	TRBJ2-7	NA	NA
TGTGCCACGCGCCGGGACAGGGGGGAAAAACTGTTTTTT	CATRRDRGEKLFF	TRBV10-3	TRBJ1-4	TRBD1	NA
TGTGCCAGCAGTTACAGGCAGGCTAACTACGAGCAGTACTTC	CASSYRQANYEQYF	TRBV6-5	TRBJ2-7	NA	NA
TGTGCCAGCAGTTCGAATCCACTCAATGAGCAGTTCTTC	CASSSNPLNEQFF	TRBV28	TRBJ2-1	NA	few
TGCGCCAGCAGCCCGTACTATGGCTACACCTTC	CASSPYYGYTF	TRBV4-1	TRBJ1-2	NA	once
TGCAGCTCCCAGTTTGGCGGAGACTCCTACAATGAGCAGTTCTTC	CSSQFGGDSYNEQFF	TRBV29-1	TRBJ2-1	NA	NA
TGTGCCAGCAGTGGGACGGGGACAGGTAGCAATCAGCCCCAGCATTTT	CASSGTGTGSNQPQHF	TRBV25-1	TRBJ1-5	TRBD1	once
TGTGCCAGCAGCAGAAGTGACTGGAACTATGGCTACACCTTC	CASSRSDWNYGYTF	TRBV28	TRBJ1-2	NA	NA
TGTGCCAGCAGCTTAAGTGGGGGGGCCGCCGGGGAGCTGTTTTTT	CASSLSGGAAGELFF	TRBV11-2	TRBJ2-2	NA	few
TGTGCCAGCAGCTTTCTACAGGGGGCAAGGGAGCAGTTCTTC	CASSFLQGAREQFF	TRBV7-9	TRBJ2-1	TRBD1	NA
TGTGCCAGCAGTGTTGAGGGACAGGGATCCTACGAGCAGTACTTC	CASSVEGQGSYEQYF	TRBV6-4	TRBJ2-7	TRBD1	NA
TGCGCCAGCAGCCAAGATTTCAGGCCCGGAAATCAGCCCCAGCATTTT	CASSQDFRPGNQPQHF	TRBV4-1	TRBJ1-5	NA	NA
TGTGCCAGCAGTTTAGCGCTACAGGTTGAAGCTTTCTTT	CASSLALQVEAFF	TRBV28	TRBJ1-1	NA	once
TGTGCCAGCAGTCGACGCGGAGGGACAGGGGGGAATGAGCAGTTCTTC	CASSRRGGTGGNEQFF	TRBV28	TRBJ2-1	TRBD1	NA
TGCGCCAGCAGCTTGTATCAGAGCGGGGGTTATGGGGCCAACGTCCTGACTTTC	CASSLYQSGGYGANVLTF	TRBV5-1	TRBJ2-6	TRBD2	once
TGCAGTGCTAGTGACCAATTGAACACTGAAGCTTTCTTT	CSASDQLNTEAFF	TRBV20-1	TRBJ1-1	NA	NA
TGTGCCAGCAGGGAACATAGCAGATTTAGCACAGATACGCAGTATTTT	CASREHSRFSTDTQYF	TRBV6-4	TRBJ2-3	NA	once
TGTGCCAGCAGCAAAGCGCTCGGGGTAGGAACTAATGAAAAACTGTTTTTT	CASSKALGVGTNEKLFF	TRBV21-1	TRBJ1-4	NA	NA
TGCGCCAGCAGCTGGAAGGGACAGGGGGCTACTGAGCAGTTCTTC	CASSWKGQGATEQFF	TRBV5-1	TRBJ2-1	TRBD1	NA
TGTGCCATCAGTGACACAGGGCTATCCTACGAGCAGTACTTC	CAISDTGLSYEQYF	TRBV10-3	TRBJ2-7	NA	NA
TGTGCCTGGAGTGGGATAGGGAGGGACACTGAAGCTTTCTTT	CAWSGIGRDTEAFF	TRBV30	TRBJ1-1	NA	NA
TGTGCCAGCAGCTCCCGACAGGGGAGGAATATTGGAGAGACCCAGTACTTC	CASSSRQGRNIGETQYF	TRBV9	TRBJ2-5	TRBD1	NA
TGCGCCAGCAGAAGTGGACAGACGGGTCCGGACTATGGCTACACCTTC	CASRSGQTGPDYGYTF	TRBV23-1	TRBJ1-2	NA	few
TGTGCCAGTAGTAGGCACAGCGGTACGAACACCGGGGAGCTGTTTTTT	CASSRHSGTNTGELFF	TRBV19	TRBJ2-2	NA	once
TGTGCCAGCAGTTTCTCCACAGGAGAAGCTTTCTTT	CASSFSTGEAFF	TRBV27	TRBJ1-1	NA	NA
TGTGCCAGCAGCGTAGCGGACGGGGAAATTGGTGAAAAACTGTTTTTT	CASSVADGEIGEKLFF	TRBV9	TRBJ1-4	NA	few
TGCGCCAGCAGCCAAGGGGTGACTGACGACGAGCAGTACTTC	CASSQGVTDDEQYF	TRBV4-1	TRBJ2-7	NA	NA
TGTGCCAGCAGCCCCCGCGCCAGGGGGCACACTGAAGCTTTCTTT	CASSPRARGHTEAFF	TRBV7-8	TRBJ1-1	TRBD1	NA
TGTGCCAGCAGCGTAGAAGGGGTGAACACCGGGGAGCTGTTTTTT	CASSVEGVNTGELFF	TRBV9	TRBJ2-2	NA	few
TGTGCCAGCAGCTTAGTGGGACAGACAGGAAACACCATATATTTT	CASSLVGQTGNTIYF	TRBV5-4	TRBJ1-3	TRBD1	NA
TGTGCCAGCAGCCAAGCGACAGGGACGCCTGGCTACACCTTC	CASSQATGTPGYTF	TRBV7-9	TRBJ1-2	TRBD1	NA
TGTGCCAGCAGCCACGTACTGCGGGGGCAGCGGTTCACAGATACGCAGTATTTT	CASSHVLRGQRFTDTQYF	TRBV4-2	TRBJ2-3	NA	NA
TGTGCCAGCAGCCCGATGGCTAGCGGGGCCTACAATGAGCAGTTCTTC	CASSPMASGAYNEQFF	TRBV4-2	TRBJ2-1	TRBD2	few
TGTGCCTGGAGACAACGGGACAGGGAGAACTATGGCTACACCTTC	CAWRQRDRENYGYTF	TRBV30	TRBJ1-2	TRBD1	NA
TGTGCCAGCAACGCCGACGGACAGGACTACTATGGCTACACCTTC	CASNADGQDYYGYTF	TRBV5-8	TRBJ1-2	TRBD1	NA
TGTGCTAGCAGCTTAGGGCTAGCGGGGGCCCCCCCCTACAATGAGCAGTTCTTC	CASSLGLAGAPPYNEQFF	TRBV7-7	TRBJ2-1	TRBD2	once
TGTGCCAGCACCCGGCGGAGCGTAGGCACCGGGGAGCTGTTTTTT	CASTRRSVGTGELFF	TRBV28	TRBJ2-2	NA	NA
TGTGCCAGCAGCCAAGACAGGGGGCACAGCTCCTACAATGAGCAGTTCTTC	CASSQDRGHSSYNEQFF	TRBV3-1/TRBV3-2	TRBJ2-1	TRBD1	NA
TGTGCCAGCAGTACCGGACGGGGATACGAGCAGTACTTC	CASSTGRGYEQYF	TRBV28	TRBJ2-7	NA	NA
TGCGCCAGCAGCTTGGCCCGCGACAGGGCCAGGCGAGACATTCAGTACTTC	CASSLARDRARRDIQYF	TRBV5-1	TRBJ2-4	TRBD1	NA